The T cell receptor beta chain under discussion was sequenced for a study of vaccination and CD4 T cells after COVID-19 (dated 2022 in TCRdb). For context, the study as a whole: The convalescent cohort comprised six males and four females, including two Hispanic individuals, seven Caucasians, two Asians and one multiracial person. In 10 COVID-19 convalescent patients and a handful of infection-naive healthy vaccine recipients, researchers compared the spike-specific CD4+ TCR repertoire from before mRNA vaccination with the repertoire from after. Post-COVID blood samples from convalescent patients were collected a median of approximately 93 days after diagnosis, with a range of roughly 30 to 170 days. The time from the second vaccine dose to post-vaccine blood sampling had a median of roughly 72 days and ranged from about 14 to 250 days. Overlapping spike peptide pools from SARS-CoV-2 and from the common cold coronaviruses HCoV-NL63, HCoV-OC43 and HCoV-229E were used as culture stimuli. Each participant got two doses of either the Pfizer-BioNTech BNT162b2 vaccine (n=8) or the Moderna mRNA-1273 vaccine (n=2). Control cultures received a CEFX viral epitope pool as the positive control, an HIV-1 Nef peptide pool as the negative control, or no peptide. The paper's findings and limits, for the study overall: In convalescent patients, a median roughly 83% of post-vaccine SARS-CoV-2-reactive clones were detected only after vaccination, and vaccine-specific priming was suggested by this finding. The median count of SARS-CoV-2-reactive clonotypes went up from about 23 after infection to around 38 after vaccination, although the change was not significant. Relatively few convalescent patients were included in the study, and early timepoints after natural infection were not analyzed. Of the vaccine-specific clones in convalescent patients, 304 of 307, or nearly all, reacted only to SARS-CoV-2 spike and did not cross-react with common cold coronaviruses.

V ends up 6 bases short and J 3 bases short, with an unmatched junction base count of 7. Counted from cysteine to phenylalanine, this CDR3 has 14 amino acids. The read is trimmed to its CDR3 DNA, 42 bases read in frame from base 1. According to the study, the label for this sample's treatment or condition signals: approximately nine-day PBMC culture with coronavirus spike peptide pools or control peptides (ViraFEST assay). The ViraFEST assay was used in the study, in which antigen-specific T cells were expanded with peptide pools and expanded clonotypes were subsequently identified by TCR sequencing. The absence of prior SARS-CoV-2 infection in healthy vaccine recipients was confirmed by negative nucleocapsid antibody tests before and after vaccination. More than 1.5 million PBMCs per well were cultured in IMDM with 5% human AB serum and 8.5 to 10 IU/ml IL-2, plus 10 ug/ml peptide pools. Half of the culture medium was replaced with fresh IL-2-containing medium on days 3 and 7. CD4+ T cells were isolated after roughly 9 days of culture through negative selection using the EasySep CD4+ T cell isolation kit. PBMCs were separated from whole blood using Ficoll-Paque Plus gradient centrifugation and then either used fresh or cryopreserved at -140C. Triplicate wells were generally used for each culture condition.

Library method: PCR. At the Johns Hopkins FTIC core, DNA from the cultured CD4+ T cells underwent TCR sequencing with the Oncomine TCR Beta short-read assay. The QIAamp micro DNA kit was used to extract genomic DNA from the cultured CD4+ T cells. Oncomine TCR Beta libraries from cultured CD4+ T cells were pooled using unique dual indexes and sequenced on an Illumina iSeq 100. Processing in the source paper ran as follows. Non-productive sequences were removed, and CDR3s not starting with C, not ending with F or W, or shorter than 7 amino acids were discarded. Antigen-specific clonotypes were identified using the MANAFEST web application through comparison of peptide-stimulated wells with reference and other culture wells. For a clone to be called positive, the clone needed an FDR below 0.05, an odds ratio above 5, and a productive frequency above 0.1% in at least two of three replicate wells. Clonotypes that were significantly expanded in both SARS-CoV-2 spike wells and at least one common cold coronavirus spike condition were defined as cross-reactive. CDR3 homology was assessed with Levenshtein distances (stringdist) and unrooted phylogenetic trees (ape) in R version 3.6.1. TCRdb took the public reads, trimmed them with fastp at Q25, ran MiXCR for clone calling and kept in-frame beta chains. Rows with a matching CDR3 protein are joined into one entry that keeps the most common DNA and genes. The V and J calls and clone size are TCRdb's, not the authors'. For this sample there are 15,000 to 20,000 distinct CDR3 sequences; less than 40% appear just once. Of the sample, roughly 20% falls within the top ten clones.

Points on this clonotype: Its antigen remains unidentified. No per-base quality is available; no much larger clone lies one base away.

The source was CD4+ T cells from blood, cultured in vitro, collected before SARS-CoV-2 vaccination. The sequence was collected from a human donor who received a COVID-19 vaccine. The V gene is TRBV12-3 or TRBV12-4 and the J gene is TRBJ2-7, and 8 bases in between align with TRBD1. In nucleotide form, the sequence is TGTGCCAGCAGCCGAAGGACAGGGAGCTACGAGCAGTACTTC. This is translated as CASSRRTGSYEQYF.